This T cell receptor beta chain appears in the sequencing data of a study of blood T cell repertoires in COVID-19. The CDR3 is made up of 13 amino acids. Germline V CDR1 and CDR2: SEHNR, FQNEAQ (reference sequence). Trimming took off 5 bases at V and 5 bases at J, with 12 bases between the two ends. Sequenced by immunoSEQ multiplex PCR; TCRdb stores in-frame clones only, minus some. The table includes about 130,000 clones, about 85% detected once. The clonotype was recovered from a woman in her 70s with COVID-19, enrolled during active disease. The sample comprised peripheral blood. This sequence joins TRBV7-9 and TRBJ1-1, with D possibly being TRBD1 (6 bases). This CDR3 is CASSREQGTEAFF. CDR3 DNA sequence: TGTGCCAGCAGCCGAGAACAGGGAACTGAAGCTTTCTTT.